A single sample is the source of the 8 T cell receptor beta chains below, sequenced in a study of Graves' ophthalmopathy and Graves' hyperthyroidism. Investigators amplified TCR beta CDR3 regions from RNA transcripts. The library came from an HTBI-primed first-round RT-PCR and a second-round multiplex PCR. A single record per CDR3 protein comes from TCRdb applying MiXCR to the multiplex PCR reads. Here the sample spans 300,000 to 400,000 distinct CDR3 sequences, about a sixth being singletons. Sample: peripheral blood. These receptors all stem from an adult man with Graves' ophthalmopathy.

This clonotype was detected many times. The chain links TRBV28 to TRBJ1-2, with no clear D. Germline CDR1 and CDR2: MDHEN and SYDVKM. The CDR3 is made up of 15 amino acids. Trimming stripped 4 bases from V and 2 bases from J, with 14 bases between. The DNA for the CDR3 is TGTGCCAGCAGTTCCCTTTCGGCAGCCAACTATGGCTACACCTTC. The encoded protein is CASSSLSAANYGYTF.

This clonotype appeared many times. J is TRBJ2-4 and V is TRBV28, with 7 positions matching TRBD1. The V gene's germline CDR1 is MDHEN and CDR2 SYDVKM. With V trimmed by 6 bases and J by 0 bases, 8 bases remained unmatched. The CDR3 extends over 16 amino acids. CDR3 region: CASSLGQELAKNIQYF. DNA for the CDR3: TGTGCCAGCAGCCTAGGACAGGAGTTAGCCAAAAACATTCAGTACTTC.

This chain uses TRBV7-8 with TRBJ1-2, with unresolved D. Germline CDR1 SGHVS, CDR2 FQNEAQ. The V end lost 5 bases, the J end lost 1 base, and 11 bases lay between the germline ends. The CDR3 is 14 residues long. This chain's CDR3 is CASSQTTLNYGYTF. The DNA of the CDR3 is TGTGCCAGCAGCCAGACAACGCTTAACTATGGCTACACCTTC.

This chain connects TRBV6-1 to TRBJ1-1; 7 bases are shared with TRBD1. The V gene end was trimmed by 10 bases and the J gene end by 11 bases; junction bases not matched to a gene: 13. The germline V gene encodes CDR1 MNHNS and CDR2 SASEGT. The CDR3 runs to 12 residues. In DNA form, the CDR3 reads TGTGCCACCATATTACAGGGGAGCTTTGCTTTCTTT. Translation: CATILQGSFAFF.

This clonotype was seen repeatedly, ten times or more. This chain connects TRBV28 to TRBJ1-2; possible D gene TRBD1, 6 bases. Germline lookup yields CDR1 MDHEN and CDR2 SYDVKM. V was trimmed by 5 bases and J by 8 bases, leaving 18 bases between them. This CDR3 comprises 14 residues. The CDR3 DNA sequence: TGTGCCAGCAGTCCTCGTGGGGGGCCGGAAGGCTACACCTTC. This sequence encodes CASSPRGGPEGYTF.

The sample holds many counts of this clonotype. The chain has TRBV28 and TRBJ2-2, with 9 bases lining up with TRBD1. This CDR3 contains 16 residues. With V trimmed by 4 bases and J by 0 bases, 3 bases remained unmatched. Germline CDR1 reads MDHEN; CDR2 reads SYDVKM. The CDR3 protein is CASSSDRGANTGELFF. In DNA form, the CDR3 reads TGTGCCAGCAGTTCGGACAGGGGCGCGAACACCGGGGAGCTGTTTTTT.

In its sample, this clonotype was seen many times. V usage is TRBV29-1 and J usage is TRBJ2-5; TRBD1 is a possible D gene (6 bases). Germline V gene lookup returns CDR1 SQVTM and CDR2 ANQGSEA. The CDR3 consists of 15 residues. Trimming left V 2 bases short and J 9 bases short, with 22 bases between. CDR3: CSVENFVRRSGAQYF. For the CDR3, the DNA is TGCAGCGTTGAAAATTTTGTCAGGAGGTCAGGGGCCCAGTACTTC. Based on the CDR3 plus reference TRBV29-1 and TRBJ2-5, the full variable domain is SAVISQKPSRDICQRGTSLTIQCQVDSQVTMMFWYRQQPGQSLTLIATANQGSEATYESGFVIDKFPISRPNLTFSTLTVSNMSPEDSSIYLCSVENFVRRSGAQYFGPGTRLLVL.

This clonotype was observed many times. J is TRBJ1-5 and V is TRBV27, with D possibly TRBD1 on 5 matching bases. Trimming cost V 5 bases and J 0 bases, with 14 bases left between them. The germline CDR1 and CDR2 sequences are MNHEY and SMNVEV (reference sequence). There are 16 residues in the CDR3. In DNA, the CDR3 is TGTGCCAGCAGTGGGTCAGGGTGGGGTAGCAATCAGCCCCAGCATTTT. Amino acids: CASSGSGWGSNQPQHF.